Following are 9 T cell receptor beta chains from one sample sequenced in a study of T cells of healthy individuals. A single record per CDR3 protein comes from TCRdb applying MiXCR to the 5' RACE reads. The table lists tens of thousands of distinct CDR3 sequences, around 15% of them singletons. These receptors originate from a human donor in good health.

The sample holds many counts of this clonotype. The V and J genes are TRBV4-1 and TRBJ2-2, with D possibly matching TRBD1 (5 bases). The CDR3 consists of 14 residues. Between the trimmed V and J ends, which lost 0 bases and 4 bases, there was a span of 6 bases. CDR1 and CDR2 (germline): MGHRA, YSYEKL. This CDR3 reads CASSQEGVTGELFF. In DNA form, the CDR3 reads TGCGCCAGCAGCCAAGAAGGGGTCACCGGGGAGCTGTTTTTT.

This clonotype has more than one count but fewer than ten. V and J are TRBV4-2 and TRBJ2-1; 9 bases align to TRBD1. CDR1 and CDR2 from the germline V gene are LGHNA and YNFKEQ. Germline trimming cut 0 bases from V and 8 bases from J; bases unmatched to any gene: 5. There are 15 residues in the CDR3. This CDR3 reads CASSQDGGQGYEQFF. DNA for the CDR3: TGTGCCAGCAGCCAAGATGGAGGACAGGGGTATGAGCAGTTCTTC.

The chain recombines TRBV7-2 with TRBJ1-1; TRBD1 is a possible D gene (5 bases). Germline CDR1 reads SGHTA; CDR2 reads FQGNSA. The CDR3 is made up of 14 amino acids. The ends were cut back, 7 bases at V and 0 bases at J, with 12 bases in the middle. CDR3 sequence (DNA): TGTGCCAGCATGGGGGGTGTGTTGAACACTGAAGCTTTCTTT. Translation: CASMGGVLNTEAFF.

This chain uses TRBV20-1 with TRBJ2-4; 14 bases align to TRBD2. V shed 0 bases and J 0 bases; nucleotides not matched to a gene: 4. CDR1 and CDR2 (germline): DFQATT, SNEGSKA (reference sequence). The CDR3 length is 18 residues. CDR3 DNA sequence: TGCAGTGCTAGAGAGACTAGCGGGGGGGCTATAGCCAAAAACATTCAGTACTTC. Translation gives CSARETSGGAIAKNIQYF.

In its sample, this clonotype was seen a few times. CDR3 sequence: CAWSALRVSTGETQYF. The DNA of the CDR3 is TGTGCCTGGAGTGCTCTCCGGGTTTCTACGGGGGAGACCCAGTACTTC. The chain uses TRBV30 and TRBJ2-5; tentative D call: TRBD2 (5 bases). This CDR3 spans 16 amino acids. CDR1 and CDR2 from the germline V gene are GTSNPN and SVGIG (reference sequence). The V and J ends lost 1 base and 5 bases respectively, with 20 bases between them.

This clonotype was seen many times. J is TRBJ1-5 and V is TRBV20-1; D is possibly TRBD1 (6 bases). V was trimmed by 4 bases and J by 0 bases, leaving 10 bases between them. Per germline, CDR1 DFQATT and CDR2 SNEGSKA (reference sequence). The CDR3 has 14 amino acids. CDR3 in DNA: TGCAGTGCTATAACAGGGCGTAGCAATCAGCCCCAGCATTTT. Encoded protein: CSAITGRSNQPQHF.

This clonotype turned up a few times. V usage is TRBV27 and J usage is TRBJ2-3; tentatively, D is TRBD2 (5 bases). The CDR3 contains 14 residues. CDR1 and CDR2 from the germline V gene are MNHEY and SMNVEV (reference sequence). The ends were cut back, 3 bases at V and 4 bases at J, with 11 bases in the middle. The CDR3 DNA reads TGTGCCAGCAGTTTTCGGGGTTGGTCAGATACGCAGTATTTT. Residues: CASSFRGWSDTQYF.

This clonotype was recorded many times. The rearrangement joins TRBV7-9 to TRBJ1-2; D gene uncertain. The ends were cut back, 5 bases at V and 4 bases at J, with 14 bases in the middle. This CDR3 has 14 amino acids. Germline assignment: CDR1 SEHNR and CDR2 FQNEAQ (reference sequence). The CDR3 protein is CASSPPGSIYGYTF. CDR3 sequence (DNA): TGTGCCAGCAGCCCCCCGGGATCCATCTATGGCTACACCTTC.

This clonotype was counted many times. The rearrangement uses TRBV12-3 or TRBV12-4 and TRBJ2-1, with a weak D call TRBD1 (6 bases). V lost 1 base to trimming and J lost 3 bases, with 10 bases between them. The CDR3 has 15 amino acids. CDR3 bases: TGTGCCAGCAGTTTAGGGACAGTGGACTACAATGAGCAGTTCTTC. This codes for CASSLGTVDYNEQFF.